One sample yielded the 7 T cell receptor beta chains listed below, sequenced in a study of T cells in Graves' hyperthyroidism and ophthalmopathy. RNA transcripts gave rise to amplified TCR beta CDR3 regions. In the first-round RT-PCR of the TCR CDR3, the HTBI primer set was used. TCRdb itself ran the multiplex PCR reads through MiXCR, one entry per CDR3 protein. This sample carries roughly 500,000 distinct CDR3 sequences, 35% to 50% of them seen once, and the ten largest clones take around two fifths. Sequenced sample: peripheral blood or thyroid tissue (not recorded which). The receptor set was obtained from an adult woman with Graves' disease, either hyperthyroidism or ophthalmopathy (not recorded which).

The rearrangement joins TRBV15 to TRBJ2-5, with no clear D. Germline V gene sequence: CDR1 LNHNV, CDR2 YYDKDF (reference sequence). The CDR3 consists of 14 residues. Trimming stripped 3 bases from V and 1 base from J, with 9 bases between. CDR3 DNA sequence: TGTGCCACCAGCAGCGTTGACGGCCAAGAGACCCAGTACTTC. Its protein is CATSSVDGQETQYF.

This clonotype was counted at least ten times. This sequence joins TRBV7-6 and TRBJ2-5; D gene ambiguous. Germline V CDR1 and CDR2: SGHVS, FNYEAQ. Between the trimmed V and J ends, which lost 1 base and 2 bases, there was a span of 5 bases. This CDR3 contains 13 residues. The CDR3 loop is CASSLVEQETQYF. The DNA of the CDR3 is TGTGCCAGCAGCTTAGTCGAACAAGAGACCCAGTACTTC.

The chain is built from TRBV2 and TRBJ1-1; tentatively, D is TRBD1 (6 bases). CDR1 is SNHLY, CDR2 FYNNEI, per germline. The CDR3 extends over 12 amino acids. V was clipped by 4 bases and J by 11 bases, with 14 bases between them. DNA for the CDR3: TGTGCCAGCAGTGGCAGGGGCCTTGCGGCTTTCTTT. This sequence encodes CASSGRGLAAFF.

This clonotype occurred many times. The chain couples TRBV5-1 to TRBJ1-5, with D possibly TRBD1 on 5 matching bases. The CDR3 runs to 16 residues. V dropped 4 bases and J dropped 0 bases, with 14 bases sitting between them. Germline CDR1 and CDR2: SGHRS and YFSETQ. The CDR3 region has the DNA TGCGCCAGCAGCCAAGGGGACCGAAATAGCAATCAGCCCCAGCATTTT. Protein sequence: CASSQGDRNSNQPQHF.

The chain carries TRBV7-8 and TRBJ2-5, with TRBD2 matching over 10 bases. The germline CDR1 and CDR2 sequences are SGHVS and FQNEAQ. V gave up 5 bases and J gave up 5 bases; unmatched junction bases: 11. The CDR3 has 16 residues. This CDR3 reads CASSPPRTSGRETQYF. CDR3 nucleotide sequence: TGTGCCAGCAGCCCACCGCGGACTAGCGGCCGGGAGACCCAGTACTTC.

The V and J genes are TRBV7-9 and TRBJ2-5; possible D gene TRBD1, 6 bases. V shed 5 bases and J shed 1 base, with 8 bases lying between them. Germline CDR1 reads SEHNR; CDR2 reads FQNEAQ (reference sequence). This CDR3 has 13 residues. The CDR3 sequence is CASSHRAQETQYF. The CDR3 coding sequence is TGTGCCAGCAGCCACAGGGCCCAAGAGACCCAGTACTTC.

The rearrangement joins TRBV10-3 to TRBJ1-2, with D perhaps matching TRBD1 (5 bases). Trimming took 0 bases from V and 3 from J, leaving 8 bases between them. Germline CDR1 ENHRY, CDR2 SYGVKD. The CDR3 extends over 14 amino acids. The CDR3: CAISESGGHYGYTF. In DNA form, the CDR3 reads TGTGCCATCAGTGAGTCCGGGGGACACTATGGCTACACCTTC.